The clone carrying this TCR beta chain was picked up many times. The target antigen is unknown. TCRdb used MiXCR to reprocess the 5' RACE reads, holding one entry per CDR3 protein. The sample consists of about 220,000 distinct CDR3 sequences, about 7.3% of them appearing once. These data originate in a study of CD8 T cells in ankylosing spondylitis. Points from the study as a whole: Among TCR beta sequences, a motif of several highly homologous variants appeared characteristic of ankylosing spondylitis blood. Significantly higher representation of disease-linked clones was reported for matched ankylosing spondylitis synovial fluid.

V was cut by 5 bases and J by 5 bases, with 12 bases left in between. The CDR3 length is 13 residues. The J gene is TRBJ1-1, the V gene TRBV12-3 or TRBV12-4; maybe TRBD1 (6 bases). Material: blood, either unsorted or a sorted T cell fraction (not recorded which). This TCR was recovered from a male donor with ankylosing spondylitis. As DNA, the CDR3 is TGTGCCAGCAGTGAGGGGGGGTGGACTGAAGCTTTCTTT. It yields the protein CASSEGGWTEAFF.